This TCR beta chain is from a study of cytotoxic CD8 clonotypes in ibrutinib-treated CLL. Across the study: Response was recorded as partial in roughly 24 patients and complete in 2; at median roughly 70 months, around 14 remained remitted and about twelve had progressed. Findings of the study overall: Pretreatment clonality was elevated relative to age-matched healthy donors and paralleled circulating CD8+ T-cell counts.

Sequenced by immunoSEQ multiplex PCR; TCRdb stores in-frame clones only, minus some. The sample holds 300,000 or so clones, 67% seen once. In regard to this clone: Its antigen remains unidentified.

The ends were cut back, 5 bases at V and 6 bases at J, with 14 bases in the middle. This CDR3 region has 12 residues. Looked up from germline, CDR1 is SQVTM and CDR2 is ANQGSEA. The source material was PBMCs, sampled after 36 months of ibrutinib treatment. This receptor was identified in a human donor with chronic lymphocytic leukemia. The rearrangement uses TRBV29-1 and TRBJ2-7, with D perhaps matching TRBD1 (5 bases). This CDR3 reads CSVLHRQFEQYF. In DNA form, the CDR3 reads TGCAGCGTTCTCCACAGGCAATTCGAGCAGTACTTC.